Listed below are T cell receptor beta chains from one sample, sequenced in a study of post-analysis software for immune sequencing data. TCRdb re-called the PCR reads through MiXCR, storing one row per CDR3 protein. The sample has 430,000 or so distinct CDR3 sequences, 39% seen once. The specimen was blood. The origin of the receptors is a girl aged 2-15 years with multiple sclerosis. CDR3s include the opening cysteine and the closing phenylalanine or tryptophan. The D gene is left open where the match is weak. Rows give clone size only sometimes, using once, few, many, or a class for an expanded clone.

cdr3_nt,cdr3_aa,d_call,j_call,v_call,clone_size
TGTGCCAGCAGCTCCTCCGGGATCCGAAGGGAAAAACTGTTTTTT,CASSSSGIRREKLFF,NA,TRBJ1-4,TRBV7-2,once
TGCGCCAGCAGTGATACTAGCGGGGTGGATGAGCAGTTCTTC,CASSDTSGVDEQFF,TRBD2,TRBJ2-1,TRBV10-1,NA
TGTGCCAGCACTCTTAGGAGTAATAATTCACCCCTCCACTTT,CASTLRSNNSPLHF,NA,TRBJ1-6,TRBV13,NA
TGTGCCAGCAGAGCCAAGGGAGGAAGAAAACTGTTTTTT,CASRAKGGRKLFF,NA,TRBJ1-4,TRBV27,NA
TGTGCCAGCAGCGGTCCTGGGGGCAGTCAGCCCCAGCATTTT,CASSGPGGSQPQHF,NA,TRBJ1-5,TRBV7-6,NA
TGCAGTGCTAGAGATCGCGGCAGGGAAGAAGAAAAACTGTTTTTT,CSARDRGREEEKLFF,NA,TRBJ1-4,TRBV20-1,few
TGTGCCAGCAGCTTAGTAGGCCTAGCGGGAGGGGGAGATACGCAGTATTTT,CASSLVGLAGGGDTQYF,TRBD2,TRBJ2-3,TRBV7-2,once
TGCAGTGCTAGAGATGAATTGGAATACGAGCAGTACTTC,CSARDELEYEQYF,NA,TRBJ2-7,TRBV20-1,NA
TGCGCCAGCAGCCAAGTTGTATCTCCGGGGGTTTATGGCTACACCTTC,CASSQVVSPGVYGYTF,NA,TRBJ1-2,TRBV4-3,few
TGTGCCAGCAGCTTAGCTCGGGGGGTCTCACCCCTCCACTTT,CASSLARGVSPLHF,NA,TRBJ1-6,TRBV7-9,NA
TGTGCCAGCAGCTTAAGGACTAGTGGCGATGAGCAGTTCTTC,CASSLRTSGDEQFF,TRBD2,TRBJ2-1,TRBV7-3,NA
TGTGCCACCAGCGGGACGGTAGGGGATGAAAAACTGTTTTTT,CATSGTVGDEKLFF,NA,TRBJ1-4,TRBV15,few
TGTGCCAGCAGCCCTTACTTCGCAGGGGGCACTGGCTACACCTTC,CASSPYFAGGTGYTF,TRBD1,TRBJ1-2,TRBV9,few
TGTGCCAGCAGCCCAGGACTAGTGAGCTCCTACAATGAGCAGTTCTTC,CASSPGLVSSYNEQFF,TRBD2,TRBJ2-1,TRBV7-9,many
TGTGCCAGCAGTTCAGACTTAACCTACGAGCAGTACTTC,CASSSDLTYEQYF,NA,TRBJ2-7,TRBV12-3/TRBV12-4,NA
TGTGCCAGCGGCAACGTAGCGGGGCGCACAGATACGCAGTATTTT,CASGNVAGRTDTQYF,TRBD2,TRBJ2-3,TRBV7-9,NA
TGCAGCGTCCCGACTAGCGGGGAGGGGGACAAGCAGTACTTC,CSVPTSGEGDKQYF,TRBD2,TRBJ2-7,TRBV29-1,NA
TGTGCCAGCAGCGGGGAGAGGGGACGGTGGCCTAACTATGGCTACACCTTC,CASSGERGRWPNYGYTF,NA,TRBJ1-2,TRBV9,NA
TGTGCCAGCAGCCAAGACGGAGGGGGAATCTCCTACGAGCAGTACTTC,CASSQDGGGISYEQYF,NA,TRBJ2-7,TRBV4-2,few
TGCAGTGCTTCATGGACTAGCGGGCCAGAGACCCAGTACTTC,CSASWTSGPETQYF,TRBD2,TRBJ2-5,TRBV20-1,NA
TGTGCCAGCAGGCCCGGACAGCTCAATCAGCCCCAGCATTTT,CASRPGQLNQPQHF,NA,TRBJ1-5,TRBV28,NA
TGCAGCGTTGATAATTGGACTAAGAAAGAGACCCAGTACTTC,CSVDNWTKKETQYF,NA,TRBJ2-5,TRBV29-1,NA
TGTGCCAGCAGCCCCGGGACAGGGGGGAACACTGAAGCTTTCTTT,CASSPGTGGNTEAFF,TRBD1,TRBJ1-1,TRBV7-6,few
TGTGCCAGCAGCTTGGCGGGACTGAACACTGAAGCTTTCTTT,CASSLAGLNTEAFF,NA,TRBJ1-1,TRBV12-3/TRBV12-4,few
TGTGCCAGCAGCTTATGGGCATCTATCAGCAATCAGCCCCAGCATTTT,CASSLWASISNQPQHF,NA,TRBJ1-5,TRBV7-3,NA
TGTGCCAGCCTGGGACTAGCGGGGGCCTACAATGAGCAGTTCTTC,CASLGLAGAYNEQFF,TRBD2,TRBJ2-1,TRBV12-3/TRBV12-4,NA
TGTGCCATCAGTGACCACCTTGTGAGGGGGGAAGCCTACGAGCAGTACTTC,CAISDHLVRGEAYEQYF,NA,TRBJ2-7,TRBV10-3,NA
TGTGCCGGCGAGCGACAGGGTTCAGATACGCAGTATTTT,CAGERQGSDTQYF,TRBD1,TRBJ2-3,TRBV18,NA
TGTGCCAGCAGCGTTTCGACTAGCCGGGAGACCCAGTACTTC,CASSVSTSRETQYF,TRBD2,TRBJ2-5,TRBV9,few
TGTGCCAGCTCACTGAGGACTAGCGCCGGCAATGAGCAGTTCTTC,CASSLRTSAGNEQFF,TRBD2,TRBJ2-1,TRBV18,NA
TGTGCCAGCAGTGAGGGACAGGGTAGGTCAGATACGCAGTATTTT,CASSEGQGRSDTQYF,TRBD1,TRBJ2-3,TRBV25-1,NA
TGCAGTGCTGCTTCTAGCGGGAGGGCACACAATGAGCAGTTCTTC,CSAASSGRAHNEQFF,TRBD2,TRBJ2-1,TRBV20-1,few
TGTGCCAGCATCCGCCTACCTTACGTCTCTGAAGCTTTCTTT,CASIRLPYVSEAFF,NA,TRBJ1-1,TRBV6-5,few
TGTGCCAGCAGTCTTCCGGGACAGGGGGCGACCTATGGCTACACCTTC,CASSLPGQGATYGYTF,TRBD1,TRBJ1-2,TRBV25-1,few
TGCAGTGCGAGTACAGGGTTAGCTAGCGGGAGCCTTTACAATGAGCAGTTCTTC,CSASTGLASGSLYNEQFF,TRBD2,TRBJ2-1,TRBV20-1,few